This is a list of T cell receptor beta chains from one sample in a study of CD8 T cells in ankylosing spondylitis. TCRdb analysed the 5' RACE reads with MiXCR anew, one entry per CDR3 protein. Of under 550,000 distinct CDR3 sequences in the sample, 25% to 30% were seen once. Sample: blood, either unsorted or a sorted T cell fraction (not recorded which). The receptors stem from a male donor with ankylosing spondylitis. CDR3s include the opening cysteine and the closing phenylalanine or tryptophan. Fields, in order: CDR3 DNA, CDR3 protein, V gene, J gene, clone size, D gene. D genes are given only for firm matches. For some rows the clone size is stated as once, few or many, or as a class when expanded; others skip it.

TGTGCCAGCAGCTTCGGACCCCTCAATCAGCCCCAGCATTTT	CASSFGPLNQPQHF	TRBV5-5	TRBJ1-5	once	.
TGTGCCAGCAGCCCGAGCGGGGGGCTCACTGAAGCTTTCTTT	CASSPSGGLTEAFF	TRBV6-2/TRBV6-3	TRBJ1-1	.	.
TGTGCCAGCAGTTACCAGATTAGGACAGGAGGTTACACCGGGGAGCTGTTTTTT	CASSYQIRTGGYTGELFF	TRBV6-5	TRBJ2-2	.	TRBD1
TGTGCCACCAGTGGTCGATTGCCATCAGCCCCCCACAATGAGCAGTTCTTC	CATSGRLPSAPHNEQFF	TRBV24-1	TRBJ2-1	few	.
TGCGCCAGCAGCCAAGATTGGGGAGGCGGAAAACTGTTTTTT	CASSQDWGGGKLFF	TRBV4-1	TRBJ1-4	few	.
TGTGCCAGCAGCCAAGTGTACGGTAACAATGAGCAGTTCTTC	CASSQVYGNNEQFF	TRBV3-1	TRBJ2-1	.	.
TGCAGCGTTGGTCGGGGACAGGGGCCCGAGCAGTTCTTC	CSVGRGQGPEQFF	TRBV29-1	TRBJ2-1	.	TRBD1
TGCAGCGTTGAAGGGGTTGCGGGGCAGTACTTC	CSVEGVAGQYF	TRBV29-1	TRBJ2-7	.	.
TGCAGTGCCGGAGGAGGGAGGGCCTGGGAGACCCAGTACTTC	CSAGGGRAWETQYF	TRBV20-1	TRBJ2-5	few	TRBD2
TGTGCCAGCAGCTTAGGACGGCAGTTTAATGAAAAACTGTTTTTT	CASSLGRQFNEKLFF	TRBV7-2	TRBJ1-4	.	.
TGTGCCAGCAGCTTACCTCCGGGACAAGCTTACGAGCAGTACTTC	CASSLPPGQAYEQYF	TRBV7-2	TRBJ2-7	few	.
TGTGCCAGCAGCTTATCAGGGATTTCAAACACCGGGGAGCTGTTTTTT	CASSLSGISNTGELFF	TRBV11-2	TRBJ2-2	.	.
TGCGCCAGCAGACCCGACTGGGGGCAAGAGACCCAGTACTTC	CASRPDWGQETQYF	TRBV5-1	TRBJ2-5	once	.
TGCAGTGCTAGACCGCCTTCTCCGGGACTAGCGGGCTACAATGAGCAGTTCTTC	CSARPPSPGLAGYNEQFF	TRBV20-1	TRBJ2-1	few	TRBD2